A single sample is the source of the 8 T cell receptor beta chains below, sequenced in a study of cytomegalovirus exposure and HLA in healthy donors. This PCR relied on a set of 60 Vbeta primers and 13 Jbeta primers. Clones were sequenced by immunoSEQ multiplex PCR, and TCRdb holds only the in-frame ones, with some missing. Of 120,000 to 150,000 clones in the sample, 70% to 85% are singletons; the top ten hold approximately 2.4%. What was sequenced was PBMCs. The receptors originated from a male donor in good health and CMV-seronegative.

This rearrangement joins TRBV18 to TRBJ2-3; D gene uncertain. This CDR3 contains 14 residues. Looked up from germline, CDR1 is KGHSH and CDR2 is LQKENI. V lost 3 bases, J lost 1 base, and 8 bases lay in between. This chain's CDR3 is CASSPGRGTDTQYF. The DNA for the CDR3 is TGTGCCAGCTCACCTGGGCGAGGCACAGATACGCAGTATTTT.

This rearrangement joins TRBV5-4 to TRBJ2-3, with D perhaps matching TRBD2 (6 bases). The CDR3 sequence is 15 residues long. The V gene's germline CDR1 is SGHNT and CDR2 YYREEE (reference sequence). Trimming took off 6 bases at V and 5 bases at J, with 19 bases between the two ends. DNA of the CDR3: TGTGCCAGCACCCCGACTAACCCGCGGGGAGATACGCAGTATTTT. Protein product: CASTPTNPRGDTQYF.

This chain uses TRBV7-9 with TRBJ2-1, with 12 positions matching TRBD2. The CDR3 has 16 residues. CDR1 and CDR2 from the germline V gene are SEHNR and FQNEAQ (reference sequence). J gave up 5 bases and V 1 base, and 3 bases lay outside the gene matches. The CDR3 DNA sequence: TGTGCCAGCAGCTTAGGACTAGCGGGGGAACACAATGAGCAGTTCTTC. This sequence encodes CASSLGLAGEHNEQFF.

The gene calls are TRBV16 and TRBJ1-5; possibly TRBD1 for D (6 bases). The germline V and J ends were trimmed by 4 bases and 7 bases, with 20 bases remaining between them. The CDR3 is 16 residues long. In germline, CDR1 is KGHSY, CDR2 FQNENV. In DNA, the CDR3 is TGTGCCAGCAGCCGGGGAGGGGGAGCCAGTAGGCAGCCCCAGCATTTT. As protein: CASSRGGGASRQPQHF.

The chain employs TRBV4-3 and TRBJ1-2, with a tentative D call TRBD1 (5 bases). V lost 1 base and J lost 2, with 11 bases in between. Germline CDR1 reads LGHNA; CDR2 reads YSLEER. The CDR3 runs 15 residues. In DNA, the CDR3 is TGCGCCAGCAGCCAAGTGGGGGGAGGGAACTATGGCTACACCTTC. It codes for CASSQVGGGNYGYTF.

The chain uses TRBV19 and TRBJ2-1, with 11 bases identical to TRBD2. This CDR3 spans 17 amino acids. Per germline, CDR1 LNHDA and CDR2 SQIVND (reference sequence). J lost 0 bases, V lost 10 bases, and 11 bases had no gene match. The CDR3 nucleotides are TGTGCCACTGGGGCCACTAGCGGGAGCGGCTCCTACAATGAGCAGTTCTTC. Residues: CATGATSGSGSYNEQFF. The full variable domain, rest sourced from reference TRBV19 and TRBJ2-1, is DGGITQSPKYLFRKEGQNVTLSCEQNLNHDAMYWYRQDPGQGLRLIYYSQIVNDFQKGDIAEGYSVSREKKESFPLTVTSAQKNPTAFYLCATGATSGSGSYNEQFFGPGTRLTVL.

CDR3 sequence: CASSLAQGITDGYTF. CDR3 DNA sequence: TGTGCCAGCAGCCTCGCGCAGGGAATCACCGATGGCTACACCTTC. This chain links TRBV7-9 with TRBJ1-2, with D possibly matching TRBD1 (5 bases). The V end was cut by 5 bases, the J end by 6 bases, with 19 bases between. This CDR3 is 15 amino acids long. CDR1 and CDR2 (germline): SEHNR, FQNEAQ (reference sequence).

The CDR3, as DNA: TGCAGCGTTGGATCTGGCGGCTATGGCTACACCTTC. This translates into CSVGSGGYGYTF. The gene calls are TRBV29-1 and TRBJ1-2; the D is unclear. Germline-derived CDR1 and CDR2 are SQVTM and ANQGSEA. The CDR3 consists of 12 residues. The V end lost 4 bases, the J end lost 4 bases, and 10 bases lay between the germline ends.